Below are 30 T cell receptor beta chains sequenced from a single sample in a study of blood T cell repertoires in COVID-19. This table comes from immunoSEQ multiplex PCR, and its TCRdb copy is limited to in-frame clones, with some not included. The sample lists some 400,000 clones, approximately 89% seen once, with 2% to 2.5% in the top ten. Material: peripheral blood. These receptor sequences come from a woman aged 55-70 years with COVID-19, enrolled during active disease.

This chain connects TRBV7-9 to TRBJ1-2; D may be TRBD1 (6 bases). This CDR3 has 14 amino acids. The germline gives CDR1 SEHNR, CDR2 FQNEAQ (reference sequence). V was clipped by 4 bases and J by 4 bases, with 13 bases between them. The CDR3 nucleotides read TGTGCCAGCAGCTCGGGGGGGGCTGCCTATGGCTACACCTTC. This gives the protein CASSSGGAAYGYTF.

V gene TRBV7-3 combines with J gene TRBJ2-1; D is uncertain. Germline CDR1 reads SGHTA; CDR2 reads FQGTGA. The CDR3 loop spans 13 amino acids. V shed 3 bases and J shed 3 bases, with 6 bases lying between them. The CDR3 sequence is CASSLGNYNEQFF. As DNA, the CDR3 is TGTGCCAGCAGCTTGGGCAACTACAATGAGCAGTTCTTC. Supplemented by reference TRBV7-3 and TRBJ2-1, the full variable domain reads GAGVSQTPSNKVTEKGKYVELRCDPISGHTALYWYRQSLGQGPEFLIYFQGTGAADDSGLPNDRFFAVRPEGSVSTLKIQRTERGDSAVYLCASSLGNYNEQFFGPGTRLTVL.

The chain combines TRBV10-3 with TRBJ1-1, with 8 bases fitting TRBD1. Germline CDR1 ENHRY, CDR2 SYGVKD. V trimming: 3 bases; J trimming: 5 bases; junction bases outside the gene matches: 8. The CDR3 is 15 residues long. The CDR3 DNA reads TGTGCCATCAGTGACTCCGGACAGGGAAGAACTGAAGCTTTCTTT. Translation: CAISDSGQGRTEAFF.

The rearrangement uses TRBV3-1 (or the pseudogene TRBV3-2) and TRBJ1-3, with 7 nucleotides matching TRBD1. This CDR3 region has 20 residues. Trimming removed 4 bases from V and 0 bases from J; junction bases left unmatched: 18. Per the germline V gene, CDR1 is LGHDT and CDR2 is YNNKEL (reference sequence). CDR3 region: CASSRPPKTGSKNSGNTIYF. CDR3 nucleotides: TGTGCCAGCAGCCGCCCCCCCAAGACAGGGTCCAAGAACTCTGGAAACACCATATATTTT.

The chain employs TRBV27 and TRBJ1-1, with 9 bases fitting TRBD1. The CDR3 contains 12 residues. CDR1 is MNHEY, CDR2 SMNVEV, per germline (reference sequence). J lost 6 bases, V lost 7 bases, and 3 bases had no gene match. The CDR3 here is CASKGQGAEAFF. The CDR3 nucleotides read TGTGCCAGCAAGGGACAGGGAGCTGAAGCTTTCTTT.

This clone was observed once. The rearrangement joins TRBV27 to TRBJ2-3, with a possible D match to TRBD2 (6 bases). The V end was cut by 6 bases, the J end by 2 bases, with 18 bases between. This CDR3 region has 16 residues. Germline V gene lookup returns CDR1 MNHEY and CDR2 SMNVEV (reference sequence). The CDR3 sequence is CASRIRGGINTDTQYF. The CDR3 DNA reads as TGTGCCAGCAGGATTCGGGGAGGAATTAACACAGATACGCAGTATTTT.

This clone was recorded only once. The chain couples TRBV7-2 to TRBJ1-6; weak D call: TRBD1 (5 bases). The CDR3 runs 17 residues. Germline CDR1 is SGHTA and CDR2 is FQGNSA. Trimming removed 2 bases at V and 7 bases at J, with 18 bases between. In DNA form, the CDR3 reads TGTGCCAGCAGCTTAAGGGTGTCGGCAGGGTTAAATTCACCCCTCCACTTT. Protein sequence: CASSLRVSAGLNSPLHF.

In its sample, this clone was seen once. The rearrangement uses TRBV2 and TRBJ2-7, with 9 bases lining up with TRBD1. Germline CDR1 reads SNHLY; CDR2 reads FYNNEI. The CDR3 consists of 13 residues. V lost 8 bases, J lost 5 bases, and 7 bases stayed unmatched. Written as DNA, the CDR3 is TGTGCCAGCGGGGGACAGGGTTTCAACGAGCAGTACTTC. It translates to CASGGQGFNEQYF.

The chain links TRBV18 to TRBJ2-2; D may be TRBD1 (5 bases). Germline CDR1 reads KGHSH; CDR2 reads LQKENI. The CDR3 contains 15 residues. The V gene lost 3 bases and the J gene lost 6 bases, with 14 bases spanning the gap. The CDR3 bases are TGTGCCAGCTCACCGGCTCAGGGTGTGGCCGGGGAGCTGTTTTTT. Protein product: CASSPAQGVAGELFF.

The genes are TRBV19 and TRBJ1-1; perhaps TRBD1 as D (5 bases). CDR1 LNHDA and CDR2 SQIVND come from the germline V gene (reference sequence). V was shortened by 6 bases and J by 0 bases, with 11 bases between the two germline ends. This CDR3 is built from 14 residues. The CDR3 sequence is CASRTALMNTEAFF. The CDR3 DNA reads TGTGCCAGTAGGACAGCGCTCATGAACACTGAAGCTTTCTTT.

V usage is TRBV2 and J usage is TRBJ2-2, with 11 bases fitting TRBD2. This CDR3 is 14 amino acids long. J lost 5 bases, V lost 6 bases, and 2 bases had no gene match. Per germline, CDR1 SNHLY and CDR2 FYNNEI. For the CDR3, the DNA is TGTGCCAGCAGGGCTAGCGGGGGGACCGGGGAGCTGTTTTTT. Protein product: CASRASGGTGELFF.

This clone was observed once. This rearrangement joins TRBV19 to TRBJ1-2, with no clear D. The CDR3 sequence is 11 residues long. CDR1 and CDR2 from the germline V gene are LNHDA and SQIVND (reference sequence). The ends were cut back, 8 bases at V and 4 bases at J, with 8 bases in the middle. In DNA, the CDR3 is TGTGCCAGTGGTGTGAGCTATGGCTACACCTTC. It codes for CASGVSYGYTF. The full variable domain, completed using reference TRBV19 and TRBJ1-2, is DGGITQSPKYLFRKEGQNVTLSCEQNLNHDAMYWYRQDPGQGLRLIYYSQIVNDFQKGDIAEGYSVSREKKESFPLTVTSAQKNPTAFYLCASGVSYGYTFGSGTRLTVV.

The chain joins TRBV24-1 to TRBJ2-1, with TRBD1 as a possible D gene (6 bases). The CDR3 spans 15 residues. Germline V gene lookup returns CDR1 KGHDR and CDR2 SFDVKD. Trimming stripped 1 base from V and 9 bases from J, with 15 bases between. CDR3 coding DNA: TGTGCCACCAGTGATTTAGGTATACAGGGTTCTGAGCAGTTCTTC. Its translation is CATSDLGIQGSEQFF.

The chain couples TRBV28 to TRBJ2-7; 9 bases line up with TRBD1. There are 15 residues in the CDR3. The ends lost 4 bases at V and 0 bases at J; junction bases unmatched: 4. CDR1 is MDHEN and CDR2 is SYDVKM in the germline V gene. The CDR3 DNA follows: TGTGCCAGCAGTTCCGGGACAGGGAGCTCCTACGAGCAGTACTTC. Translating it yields CASSSGTGSSYEQYF.

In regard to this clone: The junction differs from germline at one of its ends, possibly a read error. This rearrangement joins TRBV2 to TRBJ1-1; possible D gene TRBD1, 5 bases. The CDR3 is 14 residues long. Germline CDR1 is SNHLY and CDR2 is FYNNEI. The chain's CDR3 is CASSQAGGNTEAFF. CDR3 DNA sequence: TGTGCCAGCAGTCAAGCCGGGGGGAACACTGAAGCTTTCTTT.

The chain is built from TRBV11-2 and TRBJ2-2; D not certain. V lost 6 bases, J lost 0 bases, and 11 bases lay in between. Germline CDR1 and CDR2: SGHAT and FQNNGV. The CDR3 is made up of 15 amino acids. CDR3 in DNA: TGTGCCAGCAGGCGTCAAACGTCGAACACCGGGGAGCTGTTTTTT. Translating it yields CASRRQTSNTGELFF.

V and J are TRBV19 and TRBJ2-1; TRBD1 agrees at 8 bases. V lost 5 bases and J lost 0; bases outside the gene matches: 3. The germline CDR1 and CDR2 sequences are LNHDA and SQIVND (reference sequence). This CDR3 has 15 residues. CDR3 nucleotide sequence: TGTGCCAGTAGTCGGGACAGGCTCTCCTACAATGAGCAGTTCTTC. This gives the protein CASSRDRLSYNEQFF.

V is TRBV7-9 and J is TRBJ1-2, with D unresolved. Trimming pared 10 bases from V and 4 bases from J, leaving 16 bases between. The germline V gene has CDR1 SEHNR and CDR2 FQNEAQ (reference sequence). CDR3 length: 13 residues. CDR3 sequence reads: CATTDGISYGYTF. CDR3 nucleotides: TGTGCCACCACGGACGGGATAAGCTATGGCTACACCTTC.

CDR3 nucleotide sequence: TGTGCCAGCAGTGAAAATGGACTTGGCACAGATACGCAGTATTTT. Its protein product is CASSENGLGTDTQYF. The chain is built from TRBV6-1 and TRBJ2-3, with a possible D match to TRBD2 (5 bases). Germline V gene sequence: CDR1 MNHNS, CDR2 SASEGT. The V end was cut by 2 bases, the J end by 1 base, with 10 bases between. This CDR3 has 15 amino acids.

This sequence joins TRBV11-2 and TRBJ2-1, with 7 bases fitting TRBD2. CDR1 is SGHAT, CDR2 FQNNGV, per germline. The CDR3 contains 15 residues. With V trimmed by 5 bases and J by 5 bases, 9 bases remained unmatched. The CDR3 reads CASSPAGLPNNEQFF. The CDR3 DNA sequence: TGTGCCAGCAGCCCAGCGGGACTACCCAACAATGAGCAGTTCTTC.

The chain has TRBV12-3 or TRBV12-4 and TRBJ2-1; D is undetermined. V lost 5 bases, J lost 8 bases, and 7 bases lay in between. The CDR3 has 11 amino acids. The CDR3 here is CASSQLHEQFF. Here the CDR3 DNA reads TGTGCCAGCAGTCAACTCCATGAGCAGTTCTTC.

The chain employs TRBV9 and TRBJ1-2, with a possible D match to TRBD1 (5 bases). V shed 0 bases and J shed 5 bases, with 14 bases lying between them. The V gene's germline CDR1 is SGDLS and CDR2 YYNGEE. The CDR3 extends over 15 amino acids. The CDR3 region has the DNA TGTGCCAGCAGCGTAGTCCCGGGGGATGCGTATGGCTACACCTTC. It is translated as CASSVVPGDAYGYTF.

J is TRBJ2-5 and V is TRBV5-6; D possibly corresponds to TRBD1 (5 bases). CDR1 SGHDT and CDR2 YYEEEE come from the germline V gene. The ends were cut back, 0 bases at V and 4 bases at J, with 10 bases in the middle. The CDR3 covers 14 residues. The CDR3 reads CASSLVQGGETQYF. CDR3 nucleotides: TGTGCCAGCAGCTTGGTCCAGGGCGGAGAGACCCAGTACTTC.

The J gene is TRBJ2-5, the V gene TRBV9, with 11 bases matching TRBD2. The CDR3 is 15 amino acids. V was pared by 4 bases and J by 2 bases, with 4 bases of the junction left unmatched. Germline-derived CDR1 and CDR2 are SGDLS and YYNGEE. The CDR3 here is CASSRLAGPQETQYF. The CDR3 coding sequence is TGTGCCAGCAGCAGACTAGCGGGACCACAAGAGACCCAGTACTTC. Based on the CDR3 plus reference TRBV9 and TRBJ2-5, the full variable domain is DSGVTQTPKHLITATGQRVTLRCSPRSGDLSVYWYQQSLDQGLQFLIQYYNGEERAKGNILERFSAQQFPDLHSELNLSSLELGDSALYFCASSRLAGPQETQYFGPGTRLLVL.

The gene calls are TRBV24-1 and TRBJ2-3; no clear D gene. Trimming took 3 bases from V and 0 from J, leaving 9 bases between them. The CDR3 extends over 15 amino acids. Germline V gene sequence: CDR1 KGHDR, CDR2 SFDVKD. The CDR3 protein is CATSDAGRSTDTQYF. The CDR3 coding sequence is TGTGCCACCAGTGATGCTGGCAGGAGCACAGATACGCAGTATTTT.

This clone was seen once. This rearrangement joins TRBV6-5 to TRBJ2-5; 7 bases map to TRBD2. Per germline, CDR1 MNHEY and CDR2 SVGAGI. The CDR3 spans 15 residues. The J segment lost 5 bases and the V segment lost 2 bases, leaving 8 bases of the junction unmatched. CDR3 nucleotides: TGTGCCAGCAGTTACATGCGGGGGTTTTGGGAGACCCAGTACTTC. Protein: CASSYMRGFWETQYF.

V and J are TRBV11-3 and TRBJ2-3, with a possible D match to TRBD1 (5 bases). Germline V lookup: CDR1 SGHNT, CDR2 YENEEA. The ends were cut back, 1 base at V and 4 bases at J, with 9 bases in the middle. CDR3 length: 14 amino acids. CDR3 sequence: CASSLGGRADTQYF. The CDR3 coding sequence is TGTGCCAGCAGCTTAGGGGGCCGGGCAGATACGCAGTATTTT.

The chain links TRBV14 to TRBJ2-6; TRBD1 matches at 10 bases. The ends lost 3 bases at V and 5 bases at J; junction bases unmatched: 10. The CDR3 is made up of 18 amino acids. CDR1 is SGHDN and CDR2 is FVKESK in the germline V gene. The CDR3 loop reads CASSHPRDRGPWANVLTF. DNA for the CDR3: TGTGCCAGCAGCCACCCCCGGGACAGGGGTCCCTGGGCCAACGTCCTGACTTTC.

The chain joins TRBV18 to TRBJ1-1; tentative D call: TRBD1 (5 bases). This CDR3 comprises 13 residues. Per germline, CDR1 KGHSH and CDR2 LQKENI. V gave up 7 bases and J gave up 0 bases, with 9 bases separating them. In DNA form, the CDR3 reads TGTGCCAGCTTCTCAGGGTTGAACACTGAAGCTTTCTTT. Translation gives CASFSGLNTEAFF.

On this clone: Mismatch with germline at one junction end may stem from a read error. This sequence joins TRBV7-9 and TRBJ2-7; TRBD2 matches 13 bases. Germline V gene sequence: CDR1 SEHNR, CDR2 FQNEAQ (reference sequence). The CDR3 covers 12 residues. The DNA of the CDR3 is TGTGCCAGCAGCCAGGGACTAGCGGGGACCCTCTTC. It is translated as CASSQGLAGTLF.